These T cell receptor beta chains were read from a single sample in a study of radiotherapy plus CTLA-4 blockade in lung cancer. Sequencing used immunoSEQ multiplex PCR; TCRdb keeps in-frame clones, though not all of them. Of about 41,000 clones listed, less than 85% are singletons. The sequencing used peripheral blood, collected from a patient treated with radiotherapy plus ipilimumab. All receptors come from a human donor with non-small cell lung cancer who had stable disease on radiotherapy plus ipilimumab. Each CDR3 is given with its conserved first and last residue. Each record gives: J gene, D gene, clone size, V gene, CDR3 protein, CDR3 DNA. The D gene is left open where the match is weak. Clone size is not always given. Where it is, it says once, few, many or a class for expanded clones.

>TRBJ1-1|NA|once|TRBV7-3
CASSQQQGTEAFF
TGTGCCAGCAGTCAGCAACAGGGAACTGAAGCTTTCTTT
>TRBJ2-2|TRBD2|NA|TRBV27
CASSLGTSGGAYTGELFF
TGTGCCAGCAGTTTAGGGACTAGCGGGGGGGCCTACACCGGGGAGCTGTTTTTT
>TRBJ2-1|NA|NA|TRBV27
CASSRPPYNEQFF
TGTGCCAGCAGCAGGCCCCCCTACAATGAGCAGTTCTTC
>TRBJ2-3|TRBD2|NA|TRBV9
CASSANPGLPSTDTQYF
TGTGCCAGCAGCGCCAATCCGGGACTACCTAGCACAGATACGCAGTATTTT
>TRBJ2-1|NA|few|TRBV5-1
CASSWLGANEQFF
TGCGCCAGCAGTTGGTTAGGCGCCAATGAGCAGTTCTTC
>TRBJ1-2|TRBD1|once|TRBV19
CASSPTGTGSNYGYTF
TGTGCCAGTAGTCCGACCGGGACAGGATCGAACTATGGCTACACCTTC
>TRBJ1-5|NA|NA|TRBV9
CASSATGRANQPQHF
TGTGCCAGCAGCGCCACAGGGAGGGCCAATCAGCCCCAGCATTTT
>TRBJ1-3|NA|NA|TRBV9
CASSVGGTRGRNTIYF
TGTGCCAGCAGCGTAGGGGGGACCCGAGGAAGAAACACCATATATTTT
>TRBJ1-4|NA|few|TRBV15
CATSRDSKATNEKLFF
TGTGCCACCAGCAGAGATTCAAAGGCTACTAATGAAAAACTGTTTTTT
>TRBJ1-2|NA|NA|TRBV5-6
CASSPLGYGYTF
TGTGCCAGCAGCCCCCTCGGATATGGCTACACCTTC
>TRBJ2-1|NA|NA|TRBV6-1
CASSEFGPTGSSYNEQFF
TGTGCCAGCAGTGAATTTGGCCCAACAGGTAGCTCCTACAATGAGCAGTTCTTC
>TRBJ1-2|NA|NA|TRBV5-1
CASSSGSMQGVGGYTF
TGCGCCAGCAGCTCCGGCTCGATGCAGGGAGTCGGTGGCTACACCTTC
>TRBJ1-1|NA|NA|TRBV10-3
CAIKEASMNTEAFF
TGTGCCATCAAGGAGGCCTCCATGAACACTGAAGCTTTCTTT
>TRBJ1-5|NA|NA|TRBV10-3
CAISVKAVEPQHF
TGTGCCATCAGTGTTAAAGCAGTTGAGCCCCAGCATTTT
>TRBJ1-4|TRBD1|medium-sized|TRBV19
CASSIGTGSEKLFF
TGTGCCAGTAGTATAGGGACAGGGAGTGAAAAACTGTTTTTT
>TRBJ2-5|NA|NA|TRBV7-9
CASSLGGRTSQETQYF
TGTGCCAGCAGCTTAGGGGGGCGGACTTCTCAAGAGACCCAGTACTTC
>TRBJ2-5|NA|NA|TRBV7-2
CASSLALRGGSQETQYF
TGTGCCAGCAGCTTAGCCTTAAGGGGAGGTAGCCAAGAGACCCAGTACTTC
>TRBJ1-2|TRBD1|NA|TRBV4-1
CASSQEARTGPYGYTF
TGCGCCAGCAGCCAAGAAGCAAGGACAGGGCCCTATGGCTACACCTTC
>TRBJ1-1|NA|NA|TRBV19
CASIKGWANTEAFF
TGTGCCAGTATCAAAGGGTGGGCGAACACTGAAGCTTTCTTT
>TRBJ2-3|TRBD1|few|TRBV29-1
CSVERDSNTDTQYF
TGCAGCGTTGAGAGGGACAGTAACACAGATACGCAGTATTTT
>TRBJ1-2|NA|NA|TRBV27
CASSLWESSGGYTF
TGTGCCAGCAGTTTGTGGGAGTCCTCGGGAGGCTACACCTTC
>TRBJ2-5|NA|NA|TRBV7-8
CASSLRGGETQYF
TGTGCCAGCAGCTTAAGGGGAGGAGAGACCCAGTACTTC
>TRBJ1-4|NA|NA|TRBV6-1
CAGAGARDEKLFF
TGTGCCGGTGCCGGGGCGAGGGATGAAAAACTGTTTTTT
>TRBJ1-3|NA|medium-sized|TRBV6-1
CASSGRLSGFSGNTIYF
TGTGCCAGCAGTGGGAGGTTATCGGGTTTCTCTGGAAACACCATATATTTT
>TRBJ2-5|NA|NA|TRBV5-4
CASSLGGRDLGETQYF
TGTGCCAGCAGCTTGGGAGGGCGGGATTTGGGAGAGACCCAGTACTTC
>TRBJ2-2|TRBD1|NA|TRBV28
CASRGTGGRTGELFF
TGTGCCAGCAGGGGGACAGGGGGCCGGACCGGGGAGCTGTTTTTT
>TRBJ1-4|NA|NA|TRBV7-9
CASSFSKTGFEKLFF
TGTGCCAGCAGCTTTAGTAAGACAGGTTTTGAAAAACTGTTTTTT
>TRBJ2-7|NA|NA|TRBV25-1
CASSEYGTMTYEQYF
TGTGCCAGCAGTGAATATGGCACAATGACCTACGAGCAGTACTTC
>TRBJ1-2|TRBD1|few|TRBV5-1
CASSIGTGGDGYTF
TGCGCCAGCAGCATCGGGACAGGGGGCGATGGCTACACCTTC
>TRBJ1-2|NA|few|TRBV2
CASTLQHGVYGYTF
TGTGCCAGCACCCTACAACACGGTGTCTATGGCTACACCTTC
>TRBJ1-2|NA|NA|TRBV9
CASSAQGYNYGYTF
TGTGCCAGCAGCGCGCAGGGGTATAACTATGGCTACACCTTC
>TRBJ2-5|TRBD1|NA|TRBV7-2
CASSPNRGAETQYF
TGTGCCAGCAGCCCGAACAGGGGCGCGGAGACCCAGTACTTC
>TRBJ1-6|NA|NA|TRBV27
CASSPDSAGLLSPLHF
TGTGCCAGCAGTCCGGACTCCGCGGGCCTCTTATCACCCCTCCACTTT
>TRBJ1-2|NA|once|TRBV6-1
CASSEGGPGGGYTF
TGTGCCAGCAGTGAAGGAGGCCCGGGTGGGGGCTACACCTTC
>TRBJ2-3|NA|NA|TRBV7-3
CASSSTGVADTQYF
TGTGCCAGCAGCTCCACGGGAGTGGCAGATACGCAGTATTTT
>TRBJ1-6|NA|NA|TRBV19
CASSQTKGVGNSPLHF
TGTGCCAGTAGTCAAACAAAGGGCGTGGGGAATTCACCCCTCCACTTT
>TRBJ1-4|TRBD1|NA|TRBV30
CACTGDSNEKLFF
TGTGCCTGCACAGGGGACTCTAATGAAAAACTGTTTTTT
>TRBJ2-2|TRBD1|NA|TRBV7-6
CASSLDRGDGELFF
TGTGCCAGCAGCTTAGACAGGGGGGACGGGGAGCTGTTTTTT
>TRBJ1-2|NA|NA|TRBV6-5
CASSPHATLGYGYTF
TGTGCCAGCAGTCCCCATGCGACCCTTGGCTATGGCTACACCTTC
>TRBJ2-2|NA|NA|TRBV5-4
CASSLGGQNTGELFF
TGTGCCAGCAGCCTCGGGGGGCAGAACACCGGGGAGCTGTTTTTT
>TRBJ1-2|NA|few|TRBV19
CASSTGTQGGYTF
TGTGCCAGTAGTACCGGGACCCAGGGAGGCTACACCTTC
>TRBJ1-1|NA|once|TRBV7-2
CASSLEAFF
TGTGCCAGCAGCCTTGAAGCTTTCTTT
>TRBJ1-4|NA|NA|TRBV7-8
CASSLGLGRTNEKLFF
TGTGCCAGCAGCTTAGGATTGGGGCGAACTAATGAAAAACTGTTTTTT
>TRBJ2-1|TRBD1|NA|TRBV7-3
CASSFNDRAYNEQFF
TGTGCCAGCAGCTTTAACGACAGGGCCTACAATGAGCAGTTCTTC
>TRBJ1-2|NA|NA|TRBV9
CASSVAGGADYGYTF
TGTGCCAGCAGCGTAGCGGGGGGCGCGGATTATGGCTACACCTTC